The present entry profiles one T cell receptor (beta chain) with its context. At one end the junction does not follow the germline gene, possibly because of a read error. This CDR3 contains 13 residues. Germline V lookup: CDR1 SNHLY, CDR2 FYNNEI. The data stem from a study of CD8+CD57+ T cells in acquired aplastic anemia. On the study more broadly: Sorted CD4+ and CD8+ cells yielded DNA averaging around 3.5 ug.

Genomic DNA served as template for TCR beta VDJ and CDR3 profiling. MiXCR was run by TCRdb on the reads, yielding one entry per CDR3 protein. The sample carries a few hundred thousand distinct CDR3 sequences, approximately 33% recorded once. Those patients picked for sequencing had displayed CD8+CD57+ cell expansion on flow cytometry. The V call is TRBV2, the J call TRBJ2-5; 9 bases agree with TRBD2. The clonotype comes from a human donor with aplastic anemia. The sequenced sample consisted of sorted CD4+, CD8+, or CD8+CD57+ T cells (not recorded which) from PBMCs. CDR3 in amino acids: CASRAGGIETQHF. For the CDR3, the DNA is TGTGCCAGCAGGGCGGGGGGGATCGAGACCCAGCACTTC.